A single sample gave rise to the 14 T cell receptor beta chains below, sequenced in a study of blood T cell repertoires in COVID-19. Sequencing used immunoSEQ multiplex PCR; TCRdb keeps in-frame clones, though not all of them. This table holds about 500,000 clones, 87% found once. Specimen: PBMCs or T cells enriched from blood (not recorded which). These receptors were taken from a woman aged 18 to 35 who had recovered from COVID-19.

The V call is TRBV13, the J call TRBJ1-2; possibly TRBD1 for D (5 bases). V lost 4 bases and J lost 8, with 20 bases in between. CDR3 size: 15 residues. Germline-derived CDR1 and CDR2 are PRHDT and FYEKMQ (reference sequence). CDR3: CASSSRDRTIRGYTF. The CDR3 DNA reads as TGTGCCAGCAGCTCGCGGGACCGCACAATTAGGGGCTACACCTTC. Drawing the rest from reference TRBV13 and TRBJ1-2, the complete variable domain is AAGVIQSPRHLIKEKRETATLKCYPIPRHDTVYWYQQGPGQDPQFLISFYEKMQSDKGSIPDRFSAQQFSDYHSELNMSSLELGDSALYFCASSSRDRTIRGYTFGSGTRLTVV.

This sequence joins TRBV7-2 and TRBJ1-2; perhaps TRBD1 as D (6 bases). Germline-derived CDR1 and CDR2 are SGHTA and FQGNSA. Trimming removed 5 bases from V and 3 bases from J, with 13 bases in between. The CDR3 length is 14 residues. Written as DNA, the CDR3 is TGTGCCAGCAGCCCCGAACAGGGATACTATGGCTACACCTTC. Translating it yields CASSPEQGYYGYTF.

The genes are TRBV9 and TRBJ2-7; tentative D call: TRBD1 (6 bases). The germline gives CDR1 SGDLS, CDR2 YYNGEE. V was trimmed by 0 bases and J by 0 bases, leaving 7 bases between them. The CDR3 consists of 14 residues. The CDR3 here is CASSVGDNSYEQYF. As DNA, the CDR3 is TGTGCCAGCAGCGTAGGGGACAACTCCTACGAGCAGTACTTC.

The chain combines TRBV5-5 with TRBJ2-1; tentative D call: TRBD1 (6 bases). CDR3 length: 15 amino acids. Germline values: CDR1 SGHKS, CDR2 YYEKEE (reference sequence). V was cut by 5 bases and J by 7 bases, with 19 bases left in between. The CDR3 nucleotides read TGTGCCAGCAGGACCAGGGACATCATATTTAATGAGCAGTTCTTC. Its translation is CASRTRDIIFNEQFF.

CDR3 amino acids: CASSSGASGNTIYF. CDR3 bases: TGTGCCAGTAGTTCCGGAGCCTCTGGAAACACCATATATTTT. The chain combines TRBV19 with TRBJ1-3, with no clear D. The CDR3 is 14 amino acids. Germline assignment: CDR1 LNHDA and CDR2 SQIVND (reference sequence). V was clipped by 5 bases and J by 0 bases, with 8 bases between them.

CDR3 DNA: TGTGCCAGCAGTTTAGGTACGGAGAACTATGGCTACACCTTC. Protein: CASSLGTENYGYTF. The chain employs TRBV28 and TRBJ1-2; D ambiguous. With 2 bases removed from V and 2 bases from J, the gap between germline ends came to 9 bases. Per the germline V gene, CDR1 is MDHEN and CDR2 is SYDVKM. This CDR3 has 14 amino acids.

This chain connects TRBV11-2 to TRBJ1-2, with D unresolved. The length of the CDR3 is 16 residues. Germline V CDR1 and CDR2: SGHAT, FQNNGV. Trimming left V 5 bases short and J 8 bases short, with 24 bases between. Written as DNA, the CDR3 is TGTGCCAGCAGCCGCAGGCCTATTAACACCGCTGAGGGCTACACCTTC. Its translation is CASSRRPINTAEGYTF. The full variable domain, rest sourced from reference TRBV11-2 and TRBJ1-2, is EAGVAQSPRYKIIEKRQSVAFWCNPISGHATLYWYQQILGQGPKLLIQFQNNGVVDDSQLPKDRFSAERLKGVDSTLKIQPAKLEDSAVYLCASSRRPINTAEGYTFGSGTRLTVV.

The gene calls are TRBV5-6 and TRBJ1-1; D perhaps matches TRBD1 (6 bases). The CDR3 runs 14 residues. Germline lookup yields CDR1 SGHDT and CDR2 YYEEEE. Between the trimmed V and J ends, which lost 5 bases and 1 base, there was a span of 12 bases. The CDR3 DNA reads as TGTGCCAGCAGTTACAGGGAGGGGAACACTGAAGCTTTCTTT. Its translation: CASSYREGNTEAFF.

This chain connects TRBV4-1 to TRBJ2-6, with 9 bases aligning to TRBD1. Germline lookup yields CDR1 MGHRA and CDR2 YSYEKL. CDR3 length: 16 residues. V dropped 4 bases and J dropped 2; count of bases not matched to a gene: 3. The CDR3 sequence: CASSRDRAAGANVLTF. DNA for the CDR3: TGCGCCAGCAGCCGGGACAGGGCGGCTGGGGCCAACGTCCTGACTTTC.

V gene TRBV4-2 combines with J gene TRBJ1-4; TRBD1 might be the D (6 bases). Germline V lookup: CDR1 LGHNA, CDR2 YNFKEQ. Trimming left V 4 bases short and J 6 bases short, with 24 bases between. There are 18 residues in the CDR3. This CDR3 reads CASSPRYRVDLVDEKLFF. The CDR3 DNA reads TGTGCCAGCAGCCCAAGATACAGGGTTGATTTGGTGGATGAAAAACTGTTTTTT.

V gene TRBV4-1 combines with J gene TRBJ2-3; tentative D call: TRBD1 (6 bases). Between the trimmed V and J ends, which lost 0 bases and 1 base, there was a span of 20 bases. Germline lookup yields CDR1 MGHRA and CDR2 YSYEKL. The CDR3 is 19 amino acids. In nucleotides, the CDR3 is TGCGCCAGCAGCCAAGACAGTGGGCAGGGTAAGGGGGGCACAGATACGCAGTATTTT. Translated: CASSQDSGQGKGGTDTQYF.

This chain uses TRBV27 with TRBJ1-1; tentatively, D is TRBD1 (6 bases). Looked up from germline, CDR1 is MNHEY and CDR2 is SMNVEV (reference sequence). The V end lost 3 bases, the J end lost 1 base, and 12 bases lay between the germline ends. The CDR3 loop spans 15 amino acids. In DNA, the CDR3 is TGTGCCAGCAGTTTTTTGGGGGCTGGGAACACTGAAGCTTTCTTT. Translating it yields CASSFLGAGNTEAFF.

V is TRBV19 and J is TRBJ1-5; D perhaps matches TRBD1 (5 bases). Germline-derived CDR1 and CDR2 are LNHDA and SQIVND (reference sequence). Trimming took off 3 bases at V and 1 base at J, with 10 bases between the two ends. The CDR3 spans 15 residues. The CDR3 protein is CASSMTGVSNQPQHF. The CDR3 bases are TGTGCCAGTAGTATGACGGGGGTAAGCAATCAGCCCCAGCATTTT.

The gene calls are TRBV19 and TRBJ2-7, with 11 nucleotides matching TRBD2. J gave up 0 bases and V 4 bases, and 2 bases lay outside the gene matches. This CDR3 contains 15 residues. In germline, CDR1 is LNHDA, CDR2 SQIVND (reference sequence). The CDR3 protein is CASSKGLADSYEQYF. CDR3 nucleotides: TGTGCCAGTAGTAAGGGACTAGCGGACTCCTACGAGCAGTACTTC.